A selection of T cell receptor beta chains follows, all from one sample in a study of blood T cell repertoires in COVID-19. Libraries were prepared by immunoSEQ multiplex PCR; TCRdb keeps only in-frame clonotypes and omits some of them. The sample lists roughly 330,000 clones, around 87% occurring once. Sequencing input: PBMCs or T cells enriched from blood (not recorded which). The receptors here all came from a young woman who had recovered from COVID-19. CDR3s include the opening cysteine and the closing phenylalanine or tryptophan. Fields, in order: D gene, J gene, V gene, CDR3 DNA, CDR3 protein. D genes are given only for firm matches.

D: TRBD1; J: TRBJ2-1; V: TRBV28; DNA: TGTGCCAGCAGCCTCAGGGGGATCAACTACAATGAGCAGTTCTTC; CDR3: CASSLRGINYNEQFF
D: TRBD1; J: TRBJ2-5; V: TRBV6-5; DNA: TGTGCCAGCAGTTCCGGGACAGAACAAGAGACCCAGTACTTC; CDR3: CASSSGTEQETQYF
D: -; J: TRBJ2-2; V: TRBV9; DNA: TGTGCCAGCAGCGGTGCGGTGGCGGAGAACACCGGGGAGCTGTTTTTT; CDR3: CASSGAVAENTGELFF
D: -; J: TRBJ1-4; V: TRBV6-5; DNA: TGTGCCAGCAGTTACTCTAAGACAGCTGAAAAACTGTTTTTT; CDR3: CASSYSKTAEKLFF
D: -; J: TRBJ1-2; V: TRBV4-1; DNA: TGCGCCAGCAGCCGCCCCGAGAGCTATGGCTACACCTTC; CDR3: CASSRPESYGYTF
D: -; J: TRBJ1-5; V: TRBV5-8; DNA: TGTGCCAGCAGTCGGGGACTGAGCAATCAGCCCCAGCATTTT; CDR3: CASSRGLSNQPQHF
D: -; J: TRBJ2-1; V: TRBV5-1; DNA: TGCGCCAGCAGCTTGGGACCCCAAGGGGCTGAGCAGTTCTTC; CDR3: CASSLGPQGAEQFF
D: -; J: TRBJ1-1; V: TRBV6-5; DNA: TGTGCCAGCAGGGCCCTCATGAACACTGAAGCTTTCTTT; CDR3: CASRALMNTEAFF
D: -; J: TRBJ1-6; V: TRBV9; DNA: TGTGCCAGCAGCCCGAACACGGGGGGCGGTGGGAATTCACCCCTCCACTTT; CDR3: CASSPNTGGGGNSPLHF
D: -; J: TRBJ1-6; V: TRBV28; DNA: TGTGCCAGCAGTTCCCCTAGGCTCCGTAATTCACCCCTCCACTTT; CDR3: CASSSPRLRNSPLHF